This T cell receptor (beta chain) was observed in a study of control samples from healthy donors and cancer patients. Sequencing used immunoSEQ multiplex PCR; TCRdb keeps in-frame clones, though not all of them. The sample has 95,000 to 100,000 clones; roughly 91% are singletons. The CDR3 covers 18 residues. The germline gives CDR1 MDHEN, CDR2 SYDVKM. V dropped 1 base and J dropped 0 bases, with 16 bases sitting between them. This TCR was sampled from a man aged 25-45 years in good health. The sample taken for sequencing was blood. The rearrangement joins TRBV28 to TRBJ2-4, with D possibly called TRBD1 or TRBD2 (5 bases each). The CDR3 DNA is TGTGCCAGCAGTTTATCCCCAACAGGAGGTCTAGCCAAAAACATTCAGTACTTC. Translating gives CASSLSPTGGLAKNIQYF.